These T cell receptor beta chains were read from a single sample in a study of T-cell reconstitution after alpha-beta-depleted transplantation in children. TCRdb ran MiXCR on the PCR reads and lists one entry per CDR3 protein. The sample consists of 190,000 or so distinct CDR3 sequences, about 6.3% of them appearing once. Sample: PBMCs from the stem cell graft donor, taken from the stem cell graft. These receptors were obtained from a human donor who donated a stem cell graft to a child with Wiskott-Aldrich syndrome. Both conserved end residues are part of each CDR3. D genes are given only for firm matches. Clone size appears in some rows only: once, few, many, or a class for an expanded clone.

V: TRBV19
J: TRBJ2-1
D: NA
size: NA
CDR3: CASSVTGTSFYEQFF
DNA: TGTGCCAGTAGTGTTACCGGGACATCATTTTATGAGCAGTTCTTC

V: TRBV6-2/TRBV6-3
J: TRBJ2-1
D: TRBD1
size: few
CDR3: CASSKTGEYGEQFF
DNA: TGTGCCAGCAGTAAGACAGGGGAGTACGGTGAGCAGTTCTTC

V: TRBV12-3/TRBV12-4
J: TRBJ2-7
D: NA
size: many
CDR3: CASRAVVGSGYEQYF
DNA: TGTGCCAGCAGGGCAGTCGTCGGTTCAGGGTACGAGCAGTACTTC

V: TRBV7-9
J: TRBJ1-5
D: NA
size: NA
CDR3: CASSSDIWQPQHF
DNA: TGTGCCAGCAGCTCGGACATCTGGCAGCCCCAGCATTTT

V: TRBV20-1
J: TRBJ2-7
D: TRBD1
size: many
CDR3: CSARTQGGYEQYF
DNA: TGCAGTGCTAGGACACAGGGGGGCTACGAGCAGTACTTC

V: TRBV5-1
J: TRBJ1-2
D: TRBD1
size: many
CDR3: CASSETGVYGYTF
DNA: TGCGCCAGCAGCGAAACAGGGGTCTATGGCTACACCTTC

V: TRBV18
J: TRBJ2-3
D: NA
size: many
CDR3: CASSPPFRTDTQYF
DNA: TGTGCCAGCTCACCACCGTTCAGGACAGATACGCAGTATTTT

V: TRBV3-1
J: TRBJ1-1
D: TRBD1
size: NA
CDR3: CASSQTIRTGAESSEAFF
DNA: TGTGCCAGCAGCCAAACTATACGGACAGGGGCGGAATCTTCTGAAGCTTTCTTT

V: TRBV18
J: TRBJ2-1
D: NA
size: many
CDR3: CASSRSRGSYNEQFF
DNA: TGTGCCAGCTCACGAAGCCGGGGTTCCTACAATGAGCAGTTCTTC

V: TRBV9
J: TRBJ2-1
D: TRBD2
size: many
CDR3: CASSVDPISGTVNEQFF
DNA: TGTGCCAGCAGCGTTGATCCCATAAGCGGGACGGTCAATGAGCAGTTCTTC

V: TRBV3-1
J: TRBJ1-5
D: TRBD1
size: few
CDR3: CASSQDLTGFGQPQHF
DNA: TGTGCCAGCAGCCAAGATCTGACAGGGTTTGGTCAGCCCCAGCATTTT

V: TRBV5-1
J: TRBJ1-5
D: TRBD1
size: once
CDR3: CASSLLQGEPQHF
DNA: TGCGCCAGCAGCTTGTTACAGGGGGAGCCCCAGCATTTT

V: TRBV9
J: TRBJ1-2
D: NA
size: many
CDR3: CASSVGAGSRANYGYTF
DNA: TGTGCCAGCAGCGTAGGCGCAGGGAGTAGAGCTAACTATGGCTACACCTTC

V: TRBV11-2
J: TRBJ2-7
D: NA
size: few
CDR3: CASTPGAYEQYF
DNA: TGTGCCAGCACCCCTGGGGCCTACGAGCAGTACTTC

V: TRBV29-1
J: TRBJ1-2
D: NA
size: NA
CDR3: CSVVEGGYGYTF
DNA: TGCAGCGTTGTGGAGGGGGGCTATGGCTACACCTTC

V: TRBV7-2
J: TRBJ1-2
D: NA
size: many
CDR3: CASSPLGGTGYGYTF
DNA: TGTGCCAGCAGCCCACTAGGGGGGACTGGCTATGGCTACACCTTC

V: TRBV2
J: TRBJ1-2
D: NA
size: NA
CDR3: CASSPEGGHPLGYGYTF
DNA: TGTGCCAGCTCGCCAGAGGGGGGCCACCCGCTCGGCTATGGCTACACCTTC

V: TRBV5-5
J: TRBJ1-1
D: NA
size: many
CDR3: CASSLVSANTEAFF
DNA: TGTGCCAGCAGCTTAGTCAGCGCGAACACTGAAGCTTTCTTT

V: TRBV12-3/TRBV12-4
J: TRBJ2-7
D: NA
size: many
CDR3: CASSLTTYEQYF
DNA: TGTGCCAGCTCCCTAACGACCTACGAGCAGTACTTC

V: TRBV24-1
J: TRBJ2-1
D: TRBD2
size: many
CDR3: CATSDLWAGGKDEQFF
DNA: TGTGCCACCAGTGATTTGTGGGCGGGAGGTAAGGATGAGCAGTTCTTC

V: TRBV27
J: TRBJ2-7
D: TRBD2
size: many
CDR3: CASSLYGTGRSYEQYF
DNA: TGTGCCAGCAGTTTGTATGGCACCGGGAGGTCCTACGAGCAGTACTTC

V: TRBV5-1
J: TRBJ1-2
D: TRBD1
size: NA
CDR3: CASSLGQGVYGYTF
DNA: TGCGCCAGCAGCTTGGGACAGGGGGTCTATGGCTACACCTTC

V: TRBV25-1
J: TRBJ1-2
D: NA
size: many
CDR3: CASSLTAGSSAYTF
DNA: TGTGCCAGCAGTTTAACCGCAGGGTCTAGTGCCTACACCTTC

V: TRBV25-1
J: TRBJ2-2
D: NA
size: NA
CDR3: CASSEYRQHTGELFF
DNA: TGTGCCAGCAGTGAATACAGGCAACACACCGGGGAGCTGTTTTTT

V: TRBV10-3
J: TRBJ2-1
D: TRBD2
size: many
CDR3: CAISESSGSPNEQFF
DNA: TGTGCCATCAGTGAGTCTAGCGGGAGCCCTAATGAGCAGTTCTTC

V: TRBV7-6
J: TRBJ1-1
D: NA
size: many
CDR3: CASSFLTEAFF
DNA: TGTGCCAGCAGCTTCTTAACTGAAGCTTTCTTT

V: TRBV19
J: TRBJ1-2
D: NA
size: many
CDR3: CASSIGNGYTF
DNA: TGTGCCAGTAGTATTGGCAATGGCTACACCTTC

V: TRBV15
J: TRBJ2-1
D: NA
size: many
CDR3: CATSSFVNYNEQFF
DNA: TGTGCCACCAGCAGCTTTGTCAACTACAATGAGCAGTTCTTC

V: TRBV5-1
J: TRBJ2-5
D: NA
size: NA
CDR3: CASSLGDNQETQYF
DNA: TGCGCCAGCAGCTTGGGAGACAACCAAGAGACCCAGTACTTC

V: TRBV7-9
J: TRBJ2-7
D: NA
size: many
CDR3: CASSLGGRVDEQYF
DNA: TGTGCCAGCAGCTTAGGAGGCAGGGTGGACGAGCAGTACTTC

V: TRBV5-6
J: TRBJ2-3
D: NA
size: NA
CDR3: CASSPRRRDTQYF
DNA: TGTGCCAGCAGCCCCCGGCGAAGAGATACGCAGTATTTT

V: TRBV9
J: TRBJ1-1
D: NA
size: once
CDR3: CASSVGINTEAFF
DNA: TGTGCCAGCAGCGTAGGAATTAACACTGAAGCTTTCTTT

V: TRBV5-1
J: TRBJ1-2
D: NA
size: many
CDR3: CASSLVGGTTDFGTF
DNA: TGCGCCAGCAGCTTGGTGGGGGGAACGACGGACTTTGGGACCTTC

V: TRBV2
J: TRBJ1-6
D: TRBD1
size: many
CDR3: CASIGQGSSYNSPLHF
DNA: TGTGCCAGCATTGGACAGGGGAGCTCCTATAATTCACCCCTCCACTTT

V: TRBV7-2
J: TRBJ1-1
D: NA
size: few
CDR3: CASSLGVTNTEAFF
DNA: TGTGCCAGCAGCTTAGGCGTAACGAACACTGAAGCTTTCTTT

V: TRBV27
J: TRBJ2-7
D: TRBD1
size: many
CDR3: CASTQYGDRAYEQYF
DNA: TGTGCCAGCACCCAATACGGGGACAGAGCCTACGAGCAGTACTTC

V: TRBV11-2
J: TRBJ2-1
D: TRBD2
size: NA
CDR3: CASSRPLRLAGDAYNEQFF
DNA: TGTGCCAGCAGCCGTCCGCTTAGACTAGCGGGAGATGCCTACAATGAGCAGTTCTTC

V: TRBV20-1
J: TRBJ2-5
D: TRBD2
size: many
CDR3: CSATSGGRETQYF
DNA: TGCAGTGCTACTAGCGGGGGGAGGGAGACCCAGTACTTC

V: TRBV4-2
J: TRBJ1-1
D: NA
size: many
CDR3: CASKTGVVNTEAFF
DNA: TGTGCCAGCAAGACGGGAGTGGTGAACACTGAAGCTTTCTTT

V: TRBV5-1
J: TRBJ2-1
D: NA
size: many
CDR3: CASSLRVRSSYNEQFF
DNA: TGCGCCAGCAGCTTGAGGGTCAGGAGCTCCTACAATGAGCAGTTCTTC

V: TRBV11-2
J: TRBJ2-7
D: NA
size: many
CDR3: CASSFSSDRSYEQYF
DNA: TGTGCCAGCAGCTTTTCCTCCGACAGGTCCTACGAGCAGTACTTC

V: TRBV15
J: TRBJ2-3
D: NA
size: many
CDR3: CATSSKQDTTDTQYF
DNA: TGTGCCACCAGCAGCAAACAGGACACCACAGATACGCAGTATTTT

V: TRBV7-8
J: TRBJ1-1
D: TRBD1
size: many
CDR3: CASSLVGQAEAFF
DNA: TGTGCCAGCAGCTTAGTGGGACAGGCTGAAGCTTTCTTT

V: TRBV12-3/TRBV12-4
J: TRBJ2-3
D: NA
size: many
CDR3: CASSWGLRTDTQYF
DNA: TGTGCCAGCAGCTGGGGACTTCGCACAGATACGCAGTATTTT

V: TRBV9
J: TRBJ2-3
D: TRBD2
size: many
CDR3: CASSLAGERSTDTQYF
DNA: TGTGCCAGCAGCTTAGCGGGAGAGAGGAGCACAGATACGCAGTATTTT

V: TRBV5-1
J: TRBJ1-1
D: NA
size: many
CDR3: CASSRTANTEAFF
DNA: TGCGCCAGCAGTAGGACAGCGAACACTGAAGCTTTCTTT

V: TRBV27
J: TRBJ2-1
D: NA
size: many
CDR3: CASSLLGGPPNEQFF
DNA: TGTGCCAGCAGTTTATTGGGGGGTCCCCCAAATGAGCAGTTCTTC

V: TRBV15
J: TRBJ1-1
D: NA
size: many
CDR3: CATSRDTRAQAFF
DNA: TGTGCCACCAGCAGAGATACGCGGGCCCAAGCTTTCTTT

V: TRBV12-3/TRBV12-4
J: TRBJ2-3
D: NA
size: many
CDR3: CASGVFDTQYF
DNA: TGTGCCAGCGGCGTCTTTGATACGCAGTATTTT

V: TRBV2
J: TRBJ2-7
D: NA
size: few
CDR3: CASSAEGYPSSYEQYF
DNA: TGTGCCAGCAGTGCCGAGGGCTACCCGAGCTCCTACGAGCAGTACTTC

V: TRBV7-8
J: TRBJ1-5
D: TRBD1
size: few
CDR3: CASSYSGGTGLNQAQHF
DNA: TGTGCCAGCAGCTACAGCGGCGGGACAGGATTGAATCAAGCCCAGCATTTT

V: TRBV20-1
J: TRBJ2-7
D: TRBD2
size: many
CDR3: CSARNPLAGGGYEQYF
DNA: TGCAGTGCTAGGAATCCGCTAGCGGGGGGTGGGTACGAGCAGTACTTC

V: TRBV3-1
J: TRBJ2-4
D: TRBD1
size: NA
CDR3: CASSPTGRRNIQYF
DNA: TGTGCCAGCAGCCCGACAGGGCGGAGAAACATTCAGTACTTC

V: TRBV6-5
J: TRBJ2-1
D: TRBD2
size: few
CDR3: CASSSTSGKREEQFF
DNA: TGTGCCAGCAGTTCTACTAGCGGGAAGCGGGAAGAGCAGTTCTTC

V: TRBV6-5
J: TRBJ2-7
D: TRBD1
size: many
CDR3: CASSPTGTGAQEQYF
DNA: TGTGCCAGCAGTCCGACGGGGACAGGGGCGCAAGAGCAGTACTTC

V: TRBV12-3/TRBV12-4
J: TRBJ2-7
D: TRBD1
size: few
CDR3: CASSLATGGPYEQYF
DNA: TGTGCCAGCAGTTTAGCGACAGGGGGTCCCTACGAGCAGTACTTC

V: TRBV7-2
J: TRBJ2-3
D: NA
size: many
CDR3: CASSLWAGRTDTQYF
DNA: TGTGCCAGCAGCTTATGGGCAGGGCGTACAGATACGCAGTATTTT

V: TRBV29-1
J: TRBJ1-4
D: TRBD1
size: many
CDR3: CSVAGQGVYEKLFF
DNA: TGCAGCGTCGCCGGACAGGGTGTATATGAAAAACTGTTTTTT

V: TRBV28
J: TRBJ2-2
D: TRBD2
size: many
CDR3: CASSLTSGRGTGELFF
DNA: TGTGCCAGCAGTCTAACTAGCGGGAGAGGAACCGGGGAGCTGTTTTTT